This entry concerns a single TCR beta chain. The antigen remains undetermined. The study separated CD4+ cells into CD45RA+ naive and CD45RA-negative memory subsets. The sample comes from a study of shared clonotypes between healthy human individuals. Turning to the study itself: The people who gave samples were a couple of women and a few men aged 18 to 49. Study findings and constraints: Between a handful of donors, naive CD4 clonotypes were shared at a level of about 5%.

The CDR3 loop spans 13 amino acids. Germline values: CDR1 SGHRS, CDR2 YFSETQ. Trimming cost V 3 bases and J 6 bases, with 13 bases left between them. Across several immunoSEQ plates, the genomic DNA of each subset was split evenly. Sequencing used immunoSEQ multiplex PCR; TCRdb keeps in-frame clones, though not all of them. The sample contains some 2.1 million clones, 90% to 95% of which appear only once. This sequence was found in a man in his late teens or twenties in good health. The sequencing sample was made of naive CD4+ T cells sorted from blood. Subset here: CD45RA+ positively selected. The gene calls are TRBV5-1 and TRBJ2-7; tentative D call: TRBD2 (6 bases). For the CDR3, the DNA is TGCGCCAGCAGCTCTCGCGGGACGACCGAGCAGTACTTC. It is translated as CASSSRGTTEQYF.